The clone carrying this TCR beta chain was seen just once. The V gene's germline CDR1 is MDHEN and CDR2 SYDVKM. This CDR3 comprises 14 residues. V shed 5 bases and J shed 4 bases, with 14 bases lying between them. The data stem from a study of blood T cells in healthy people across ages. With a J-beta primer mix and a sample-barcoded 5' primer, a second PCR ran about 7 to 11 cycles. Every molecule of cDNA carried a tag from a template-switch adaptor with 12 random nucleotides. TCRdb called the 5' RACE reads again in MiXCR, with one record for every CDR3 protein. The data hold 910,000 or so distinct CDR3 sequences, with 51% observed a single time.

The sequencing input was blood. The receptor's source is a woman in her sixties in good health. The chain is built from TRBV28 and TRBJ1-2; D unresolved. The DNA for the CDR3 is TGTGCCAGCAGTAACGACGGGCGGGTCTATGGCTACACCTTC. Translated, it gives CASSNDGRVYGYTF.